The sample holds a few counts of the clone carrying this T cell receptor (beta chain). Its antigen is unknown. TCRdb processed the 5' RACE reads anew with MiXCR; each CDR3 protein has one entry. The sample lists more than 300,000 distinct CDR3 sequences, around 6.8% occurring once. The CDR3 is 13 amino acids. The V and J ends lost 2 bases and 1 base respectively, with 4 bases between them. Germline V gene data show CDR1 as MRHNA and CDR2 as SNTAGT. The data originate from a study of T cells after yellow fever vaccination. Findings of the study overall: Reappearance after the booster was seen for most primary-vaccination clones, at 96% CD4 and roughly 90% CD8.

The chain has TRBV6-4 and TRBJ2-3, with D uncertain. The source is a man between 18 and 29 years old who received the YFV17D yellow fever vaccine. This material consisted of PBMCs, taken roughly 47 days after the first yellow fever vaccination. In DNA form, the CDR3 reads TGTGCCAGCAGTGACCAACGCACAGATACGCAGTATTTT. Its translation is CASSDQRTDTQYF.